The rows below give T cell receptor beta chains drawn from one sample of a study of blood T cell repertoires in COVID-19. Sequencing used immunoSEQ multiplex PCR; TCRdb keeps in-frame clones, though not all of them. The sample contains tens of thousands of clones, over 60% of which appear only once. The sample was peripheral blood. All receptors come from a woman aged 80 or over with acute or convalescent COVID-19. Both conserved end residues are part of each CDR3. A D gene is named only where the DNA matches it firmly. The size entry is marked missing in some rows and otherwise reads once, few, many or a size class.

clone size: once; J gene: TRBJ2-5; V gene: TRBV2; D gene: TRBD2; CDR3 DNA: TGTGCCAGCTGTAGCGGGGTTTCAGAGACCCAGTACTTC; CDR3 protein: CASCSGVSETQYF
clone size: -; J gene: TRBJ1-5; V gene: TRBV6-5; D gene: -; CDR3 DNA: TGTGCCAGCAGTTACTCTAGGGGACAGCCCCAGCATTTT; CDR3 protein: CASSYSRGQPQHF
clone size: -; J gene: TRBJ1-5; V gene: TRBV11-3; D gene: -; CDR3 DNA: TGTGCCAGCAGCCTAGTGGAGGTCTTACCCTCACTTAATCAGCCCCAGCATTTT; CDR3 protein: CASSLVEVLPSLNQPQHF
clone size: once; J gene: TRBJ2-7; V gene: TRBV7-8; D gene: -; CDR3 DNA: TGTGCCAGCAGCTTAGCCTTGACAGGACTAGGATCCTACGAGCAGTACTTC; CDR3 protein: CASSLALTGLGSYEQYF
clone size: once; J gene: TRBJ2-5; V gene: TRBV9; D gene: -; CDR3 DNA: TGTGCCAGCTCACTGGGGGCCATCCAAGAGACCCAGTACTTC; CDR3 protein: CASSLGAIQETQYF
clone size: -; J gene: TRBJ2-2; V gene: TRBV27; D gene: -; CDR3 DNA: TGTGCCAGCAGTCCCTTATTCGGGATCGTACAGGGCACCGGGGAGCTGTTTTTT; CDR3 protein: CASSPLFGIVQGTGELFF
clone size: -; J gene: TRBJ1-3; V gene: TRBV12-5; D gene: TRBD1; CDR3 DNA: TGTGCTAGTGGTAAAGGACAGGGCATAACCTTAAACACCATATATTTT; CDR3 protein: CASGKGQGITLNTIYF
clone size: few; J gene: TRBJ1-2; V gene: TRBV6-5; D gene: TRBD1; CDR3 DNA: TGTGCCAGCAGTTACCCGGGACAGGGTGGCTACACCTTC; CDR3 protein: CASSYPGQGGYTF
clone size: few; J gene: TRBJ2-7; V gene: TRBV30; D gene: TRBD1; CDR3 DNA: TGTGCCTGGGCGACAGGGGGATACGAGCAGTACTTC; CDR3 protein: CAWATGGYEQYF
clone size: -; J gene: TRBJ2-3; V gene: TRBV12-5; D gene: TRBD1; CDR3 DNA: TGTGCTAGCTCAGGGGGCGGGGGCACAGATACGCAGTATTTT; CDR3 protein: CASSGGGGTDTQYF
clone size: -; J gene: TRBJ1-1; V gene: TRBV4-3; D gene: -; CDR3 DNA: TGCGCCAGCAGCTTCCAAACAGGACAGACTGAAGTTTTCTTT; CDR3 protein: CASSFQTGQTEVFF
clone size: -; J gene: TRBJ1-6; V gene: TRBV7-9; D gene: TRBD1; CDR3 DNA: TGTGCCAGCAGCGCAGGGGGCTATAATTCACCCCTCCACTTT; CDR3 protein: CASSAGGYNSPLHF
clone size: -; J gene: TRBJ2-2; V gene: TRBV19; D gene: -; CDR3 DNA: TGTGCCAGCTGGGGACTCACCGGGGAGCTGTTTTTT; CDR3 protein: CASWGLTGELFF
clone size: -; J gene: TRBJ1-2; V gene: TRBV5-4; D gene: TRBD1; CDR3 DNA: TGTGCCAGCAGCTTCGAAGGACAGGAAATTGGCTACACCTTC; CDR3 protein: CASSFEGQEIGYTF
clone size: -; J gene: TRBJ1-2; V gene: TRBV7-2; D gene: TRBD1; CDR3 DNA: TGTGCCAGCAGCCCACCCGGGACAGGGGCTAACTATGGCTACACCTTC; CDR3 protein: CASSPPGTGANYGYTF
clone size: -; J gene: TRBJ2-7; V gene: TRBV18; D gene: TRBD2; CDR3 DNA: TGTGCCAGCTCACTGACCCTAGCGGGAGCGGGATACGAGCAGTACTTC; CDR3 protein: CASSLTLAGAGYEQYF